This T cell receptor beta chain comes out of a study of CD8+CD57+ T cells in acquired aplastic anemia. Study findings and constraints: Found in both controls and patients were approximately 30 CD8+ CDR3 sequences.

The patients chosen for sequencing had shown expansion of CD8+CD57+ cells (detected by flow cytometry). The diagnosis in all patients was severe acquired aplastic anemia. In the case of this clonotype: What it binds is not known.

This CDR3 spans 14 amino acids. The V gene's germline CDR1 is DFQATT and CDR2 SNEGSKA (reference sequence). Genomic DNA provided the template from which TCR beta VDJ and CDR3 profiles were obtained. Via MiXCR, TCRdb re-called the reads, giving one row per CDR3 protein. The data show 160,000 or so distinct CDR3 sequences, with around half seen just once and roughly 3.1% held by the top ten. The source of this sequence is a human donor with aplastic anemia. J is TRBJ2-3 and V is TRBV20-1; 8 nucleotides align to TRBD1. Sequences were obtained from sorted CD4+, CD8+, or CD8+CD57+ T cells (not recorded which) from PBMCs. The CDR3 coding sequence is TGCAGCTTTTTCAGGGGGCCCGGCACAGATACGCAGTATTTT. Translating gives CSFFRGPGTDTQYF.